The clone carrying this T cell receptor (beta chain) was seen more than once but under ten times. Profiling that covered TCR beta VDJ and CDR3 relied on genomic DNA as its template. TCRdb reanalysed the reads using MiXCR and keeps one entry per CDR3 protein. Of some 92,000 distinct CDR3 sequences in the sample, about 63% were seen once. This sample is drawn from a study of CD8+CD57+ T cells in acquired aplastic anemia. For sequencing, patients were chosen who had shown expansion of CD8+CD57+ cells by flow cytometry. Per the germline V gene, CDR1 is LGHNA and CDR2 is YSLEER. Unmatched junction bases numbered 2, after V lost 1 base and J lost 6 bases. The CDR3 extends over 14 amino acids.

This chain joins TRBV4-3 and TRBJ2-1; TRBD2 agrees at 8 bases. The sequenced sample was sorted CD4+, CD8+, or CD8+CD57+ T cells (not recorded which) from PBMCs. The sequence was collected from a human donor with aplastic anemia. In nucleotides, the CDR3 is TGCGCCAGCAGCCAAGGCGGGGGGTTCAATGAGCAGTTCTTC. The encoded protein is CASSQGGGFNEQFF.